A selection of T cell receptor beta chains follows, all from one sample in a study of yellow fever vaccine responses in identical twins. MiXCR, applied by TCRdb to the RT-PCR reads, yields one record per CDR3 protein. Altogether some 4,000 distinct CDR3 sequences are present, over 75% being singletons, with the ten largest covering 2.5% to 3.5%. This specimen was T cells from blood (PBMCs), unsorted or a sorted subset (not recorded which), taken before or after yellow fever vaccination (not recorded which). All receptors come from a woman aged 18-29 years who received the yellow fever vaccine. Each CDR3 is given with its conserved first and last residue. Each record gives: D gene, V gene, clone size, J gene, CDR3 protein, CDR3 DNA. The D gene is left open where the match is weak. Clone size is stated in some rows and not others, as once, few, many or a class when expanded.

-,TRBV29-1,-,TRBJ2-4,CSVNGGLDIQYF,TGCAGCGTTAACGGGGGGCTGGACATTCAGTACTTC
-,TRBV2,once,TRBJ2-7,CASSSSLSGYEQYF,TGTGCCAGCAGTTCTAGTCTCTCAGGCTACGAGCAGTACTTC
-,TRBV19,-,TRBJ1-5,CASSILGNLKQPQHF,TGTGCCAGTAGTATATTGGGTAATCTTAAACAGCCCCAGCATTTT
-,TRBV11-3,-,TRBJ2-3,CASSPRGRTSTDTQYF,TGTGCCAGCAGCCCCCGTGGCCGAACTTCCACAGATACGCAGTATTTT
TRBD1,TRBV4-2,-,TRBJ2-7,CASSPQRTGSYEQYF,TGTGCCAGCAGCCCACAGAGGACAGGGTCCTACGAGCAGTACTTC
-,TRBV20-1,-,TRBJ2-5,CSARGGETQYF,TGCAGTGCTAGAGGGGGAGAGACCCAGTACTTC
TRBD1,TRBV28,-,TRBJ2-6,CASSPQDRHSGANVLTF,TGTGCCAGCAGTCCTCAGGACAGGCACTCTGGGGCCAACGTCCTGACTTTC
-,TRBV5-1,-,TRBJ2-7,CASSLGQSSYEQYF,TGCGCCAGCAGCTTGGGACAGAGCTCCTACGAGCAGTACTTC
-,TRBV20-1,once,TRBJ1-4,CSATSKNEKLFF,TGCAGTGCTACCAGCAAAAATGAAAAACTGTTTTTT
-,TRBV11-1,-,TRBJ1-6,CASSLGADSNSPLHF,TGTGCCAGCAGCCTTGGGGCAGACTCAAATTCACCCCTCCACTTT
TRBD1,TRBV11-1,-,TRBJ1-2,CASSSGQGGGGYTF,TGTGCCAGCAGCTCGGGACAGGGCGGAGGTGGCTACACCTTC
-,TRBV5-6,few,TRBJ1-5,CASSLDGNQPQHF,TGTGCCAGCAGCTTGGACGGCAATCAGCCCCAGCATTTT
-,TRBV11-2,-,TRBJ2-5,CASSFRPLSGQETQYF,TGTGCCAGCAGCTTTAGACCCTTGAGTGGCCAAGAGACCCAGTACTTC
-,TRBV28,once,TRBJ2-4,CASKALKNIQYF,TGTGCCAGCAAGGCCCTCAAAAACATTCAGTACTTC
TRBD1,TRBV20-1,once,TRBJ1-3,CSARQGSGNTIYF,TGCAGTGCCCGACAGGGCTCTGGAAACACCATATATTTT
-,TRBV2,-,TRBJ2-7,CASSDPGKRGSYEQYF,TGTGCCAGCAGTGATCCGGGAAAGAGAGGCTCCTACGAGCAGTACTTC
TRBD2,TRBV7-6,-,TRBJ2-1,CASSLPSGGGITLNNEQFF,TGTGCCAGCAGCTTACCCTCGGGAGGGGGAATTACCCTGAACAATGAGCAGTTCTTC
-,TRBV9,-,TRBJ1-1,CASSVRENTEAFF,TGTGCCAGCAGCGTGAGGGAGAACACTGAAGCTTTCTTT
TRBD1,TRBV19,once,TRBJ1-1,CASKSRQGLENTEAFF,TGTGCCAGTAAATCTAGACAGGGACTAGAGAACACTGAAGCTTTCTTT